The present TCR beta chain was sequenced within a study of T cells after yellow fever vaccination. Ten or more counts support this clonotype. Its cognate antigen is unknown. The study made its TCR cDNA through 5'RACE template switching. That step introduced a universal primer site along with UMIs. TCRdb re-derived calls from the 5' RACE reads in MiXCR, one entry per CDR3 protein. The data contain hundreds of thousands of distinct CDR3 sequences, about 12% of them singletons. Overall study results and limits: Re-detected after boosting: most primary clones, more than 95% of CD4 and under 90% of CD8. Though weaker, the secondary response peaked faster, on day 5 versus 15.

The V end was cut by 1 base, the J end by 1 base, with 8 bases between. CDR3 length: 14 residues. The sequencing used PBMCs, collected on the day of the yellow fever booster vaccination. The TCR comes from a man aged 25-45 years who received the YFV17D yellow fever vaccine. This chain uses TRBV12-3 or TRBV12-4 with TRBJ2-7, with D tentatively TRBD2 (6 bases). CDR3 DNA sequence: TGTGCCAGCAGTTTAGGACTAGGGTCCTACGAGCAGTACTTC. It translates to CASSLGLGSYEQYF.